The 30 T cell receptor beta chains below were found in one sample sequenced in a study of prognosis after radiotherapy for stage I lung cancer. Amplification of the TCR beta CDR3 (from genomic DNA) was done by two-round multiplex PCR. Each TRBV and TRBJ gene had its own primer in the first PCR round. TCRdb ran MiXCR on the multiplex PCR reads and lists one entry per CDR3 protein. The table lists 11,000 or so distinct CDR3 sequences, 35% of them singletons, with about 57% in the top ten. The sequenced sample was PBMCs, obtained before or after stereotactic body radiation therapy (not recorded which). These receptors were obtained from a donor aged 50 or older with non-small cell lung cancer.

The chain links TRBV24-1 to TRBJ2-7; 9 nucleotides agree with TRBD1. This CDR3 comprises 17 residues. Germline CDR1 is KGHDR and CDR2 is SFDVKD. After removal of 9 bases from V and 2 bases from J, the junction contained 16 bases not matched to a gene. The CDR3 nucleotides are TGTGCCACCGAGACAGGGGACGGGACAGGGCCTACCTACGAGCAGTACGTC. The encoded protein is CATETGDGTGPTYEQYV.

Within the sample, this clonotype is medium-sized. V and J are TRBV6-1 and TRBJ1-2; 9 bases map to TRBD1. There are 14 residues in the CDR3. CDR1 and CDR2 (germline): MNHNS, SASEGT. The ends lost 6 bases at V and 6 bases at J; junction bases unmatched: 8. CDR3 loop: CASRESGTGNGYTF. CDR3 nucleotides: TGTGCCAGCAGGGAATCCGGGACAGGGAATGGCTACACCTTC.

Only one count was recorded for this clonotype. Relative to the germline gene, one junction end is altered; a read error may explain this. The chain recombines TRBV6-9 with TRBJ1-1; tentative D call: TRBD1 (5 bases). Germline CDR1 reads MNHGY; CDR2 reads SVAAGI. CDR3 length: 14 residues. The CDR3 spells CASSYRDYGTEDLF. Here the CDR3 DNA reads TGTGCCAGCAGTTACAGGGACTACGGCACTGAAGATTTATTT.

The gene calls are TRBV5-1 and TRBJ2-7; no clear D gene. Germline CDR1 and CDR2: SGHRS and YFSETQ. Trimming took off 4 bases at V and 0 bases at J, with 2 bases between the two ends. There are 11 residues in the CDR3. The CDR3 is CASSDSYEQYF. DNA for the CDR3: TGCGCCAGCAGCGACTCCTACGAGCAGTACTTC.

A remark on this clonotype: With only one base between it and a far larger clone, this is likely a read error. This chain joins TRBV6-4 and TRBJ2-1; D call uncertain. This CDR3 comprises 14 residues. Germline V gene data show CDR1 as MRHNA and CDR2 as SNTAGT. V gave up 5 bases and J gave up 5 bases, with 13 bases separating them. CDR3 nucleotides: TGTGCCAGCAGTTACAATAGGGAAAACAATGAGCAGTTCTTC. Translating it yields CASSYNRENNEQFF.

The chain links TRBV6-2 or TRBV6-3 to TRBJ2-7, with 10 bases identical to TRBD2. V was pared by 6 bases and J by 3 bases, with 2 bases of the junction left unmatched. The CDR3 totals 13 residues. CDR1 MNHEY and CDR2 SVGEGT come from the germline V gene. The CDR3 sequence is CASRKREGYEQYF. CDR3 sequence (DNA): TGTGCCAGCAGAAAGCGGGAGGGCTACGAGCAGTACTTC.

The chain combines TRBV3-1 with TRBJ1-2; maybe TRBD1 (6 bases). This CDR3 is 18 amino acids long. The V end lost 4 bases, the J end lost 5 bases, and 26 bases lay between the germline ends. Germline V lookup: CDR1 LGHDT, CDR2 YNNKEL (reference sequence). DNA of the CDR3: TGTGCCAGCAGCCCCTCAGTGGGAACAGGGACCATAGCTTATGGCTACACCTTC. Residues: CASSPSVGTGTIAYGYTF.

Relative to its sample, this clonotype is medium-sized. The rearrangement uses TRBV6-2 or TRBV6-3 and TRBJ2-1, with TRBD1 as a possible D gene (5 bases). V gave up 6 bases and J gave up 3 bases, with 15 bases separating them. Per germline, CDR1 MNHEY and CDR2 SVGEGT. The CDR3 contains 15 residues. The CDR3 nucleotides read TGTGCCAGCAGCCCGATTGACAGCCTCTACAATGAGCAGTTCTTC. It codes for CASSPIDSLYNEQFF.

The chain couples TRBV6-2 or TRBV6-3 to TRBJ2-5, with TRBD2 matching 14 bases. This CDR3 is 17 amino acids long. CDR1 and CDR2 from the germline V gene are MNHEY and SVGEGT. V lost 1 base, J lost 5 bases, and 6 bases stayed unmatched. CDR3 protein: CASSYFETSGGGETQYF. The DNA of the CDR3 is TGTGCCAGCAGTTACTTTGAGACTAGCGGGGGGGGCGAGACCCAGTACTTC.

The chain has TRBV7-9 and TRBJ2-3; D gene ambiguous. This CDR3 has 12 residues. Between the trimmed V and J ends, which lost 5 bases and 4 bases, there was a span of 7 bases. Germline V gene data show CDR1 as SEHNR and CDR2 as FQNEAQ (reference sequence). The CDR3 DNA reads as TGTGCCAGCAGCGTCTACTCAGATACGCAGTATTTT. It is translated as CASSVYSDTQYF.

This clonotype was counted at least ten times. As DNA, the CDR3 is TGTGCCAGCAGCTTAGCGGGGCGGGATGGCTACACCTTC. Translation: CASSLAGRDGYTF. V gene TRBV7-9 combines with J gene TRBJ1-2; TRBD1 is a possible D gene (5 bases). The germline V gene has CDR1 SEHNR and CDR2 FQNEAQ (reference sequence). Between the trimmed V and J ends, which lost 0 bases and 6 bases, there was a span of 8 bases. The CDR3 runs to 13 residues.

This clonotype is labeled as medium-sized. The chain uses TRBV3-1 and TRBJ2-3; 12 nucleotides line up with TRBD2. The junction had 5 bases not matched to a gene; V was cut back by 1 base and J by 6 bases. The length of the CDR3 is 16 residues. Germline assignment: CDR1 LGHDT and CDR2 YNNKEL (reference sequence). The CDR3 region is CASSQGLAGDGDTQYF. The CDR3 nucleotides are TGTGCCAGCAGCCAAGGACTAGCGGGGGACGGGGATACGCAGTATTTT.

This clonotype has ten or more counts. The chain is built from TRBV20-1 and TRBJ2-4, with unresolved D. V lost 3 bases, J lost 0 bases, and 3 bases lay in between. The CDR3 covers 12 residues. Germline V lookup: CDR1 DFQATT, CDR2 SNEGSKA (reference sequence). The CDR3 here is CSASLAKNIQYF. CDR3 coding DNA: TGCAGTGCTAGTCTAGCCAAAAACATTCAGTACTTC.

This clonotype was seen more than once but under ten times. The gene calls are TRBV5-1 and TRBJ1-4; perhaps TRBD1 as D (6 bases). The length of the CDR3 is 14 residues. Trimming shortened V by 8 bases and J by 4 bases, and 15 bases separated the two germline ends. Germline V gives CDR1 SGHRS, CDR2 YFSETQ. The DNA for the CDR3 is TGCGCCAGTAGCCCCCTACAGGGTAATGAAAAACTGTTTTTT. Protein product: CASSPLQGNEKLFF. The full variable domain, with the rest looked up from reference TRBV5-1 and TRBJ1-4, is KAGVTQTPRYLIKTRGQQVTLSCSPISGHRSVSWYQQTPGQGLQFLFEYFSETQRNKGNFPGRFSGRQFSNSRSEMNVSTLELGDSALYLCASSPLQGNEKLFFGSGTQLSVL.

The CDR3, as DNA: TGTGCCAGCAGCCTGCAGCTAGATACGCAGTATTTT. This encodes CASSLQLDTQYF. The chain joins TRBV7-8 to TRBJ2-3; no definite D call. Trimming took off 5 bases at V and 5 bases at J, with 8 bases between the two ends. Germline loops: CDR1 SGHVS, CDR2 FQNEAQ. The CDR3 sequence is 12 residues long.

In its sample, this clonotype was seen many times. The chain carries TRBV6-4 and TRBJ1-5; 8 positions match TRBD1. CDR1 and CDR2 from the germline V gene are MRHNA and SNTAGT. This CDR3 has 16 residues. V trimming: 3 bases; J trimming: 6 bases; junction bases outside the gene matches: 10. CDR3 in amino acids: CASSEVWTGRSQPQHF. CDR3 bases: TGTGCCAGCAGTGAAGTTTGGACAGGGAGAAGTCAGCCCCAGCATTTT.

The chain carries TRBV7-6 and TRBJ2-7; 8 nucleotides agree with TRBD2. Germline trimming cut 2 bases from V and 4 bases from J; bases unmatched to any gene: 10. The germline CDR1 and CDR2 sequences are SGHVS and FNYEAQ. This CDR3 is 16 amino acids long. The DNA for the CDR3 is TGTGCCAGCAGCTTAAGTGAACGGGGACTAGGGTACGAGCAGTACTTC. The encoded protein is CASSLSERGLGYEQYF. Based on the CDR3 plus reference TRBV7-6 and TRBJ2-7, the full variable domain is GAGVSQSPRYKVTKRGQDVALRCDPISGHVSLYWYRQALGQGPEFLTYFNYEAQQDKSGLPNDRFSAERPEGSISTLTIQRTEQRDSAMYRCASSLSERGLGYEQYFGPGTRLTVT.

As to this clonotype: Germline and junction disagree at one end, which may indicate a read error. The V gene is TRBV15, the J gene TRBJ2-5, with TRBD2 identical over 7 bases. Germline CDR1 and CDR2: LNHNV and YYDKDF (reference sequence). This CDR3 has 13 residues. CDR3 sequence: CATGRLARETQYF. Written as DNA, the CDR3 is TGTGCCACCGGCAGACTAGCACGGGAGACCCAGTACTTC. The full variable domain, with the rest looked up from reference TRBV15 and TRBJ2-5, is DAMVIQNPRYQVTQFGKPVTLSCSQTLNHNVMYWYQQKSSQAPKLLFHYYDKDFNNEADTPDNFQSRRPNTSFCFLDIRSPGLGDTAMYLCATGRLARETQYFGPGTRLLVL.

The chain's CDR3 is CSVIQTQSHTSGKHTGELFF. CDR3 nucleotide sequence: TGCAGCGTTATCCAGACTCAGTCCCACACTAGCGGCAAGCACACCGGGGAGCTGTTTTTT. J is TRBJ2-2 and V is TRBV29-1; 8 bases agree with TRBD2. Per germline, CDR1 SQVTM and CDR2 ANQGSEA. With 5 bases clipped from V and 3 bases from J, the junction kept 23 bases outside the gene matches. There are 20 residues in the CDR3.

This clonotype was detected many times. V gene TRBV6-5 combines with J gene TRBJ1-1; D gene uncertain. V lost 2 bases and J 8 bases, leaving 18 bases between the germline ends. The CDR3 contains 15 residues. Germline V lookup: CDR1 MNHEY, CDR2 SVGAGI. Here the CDR3 DNA reads TGTGCCAGCAGTTACGAAGCCGGGTTTAGCGTCGAAGCTTTCTTT. Residues: CASSYEAGFSVEAFF.

Details on this clonotype: One end of the junction does not line up with germline, which may come from a read error. The chain combines TRBV6-1 with TRBJ2-2, with a possible D match to TRBD2 (6 bases). This CDR3 has 15 amino acids. Germline V lookup: CDR1 MNHNS, CDR2 SASEGT. CDR3 bases: TGTGCCAGCAGTAGTTCTCGGGGGACCACCGTGGAGCTGTTTTTT. Protein product: CASSSSRGTTVELFF.

The J gene is TRBJ1-2, the V gene TRBV27, with TRBD1 matching 9 bases. The J segment lost 5 bases and the V segment lost 6 bases, leaving 7 bases of the junction unmatched. Per germline, CDR1 MNHEY and CDR2 SMNVEV (reference sequence). The length of the CDR3 is 14 residues. The DNA of the CDR3 is TGTGCCAGCAGCGGGACAGGGTCTTTTTATGGCTACACCTTC. It translates to CASSGTGSFYGYTF.

This clonotype has a count of ten or more. This chain links TRBV3-1 with TRBJ1-2; TRBD1 aligns across 9 bases. The V gene end was trimmed by 4 bases and the J gene end by 5 bases; junction bases not matched to a gene: 17. CDR3 length equals 18 residues. From germline, CDR1 is LGHDT and CDR2 YNNKEL (reference sequence). The CDR3 DNA reads TGTGCCAGCAGCCCCTCAGTGGGGACAGGGACCCTAGCTTATGGCTACACCTTC. Amino acids: CASSPSVGTGTLAYGYTF.

This sequence joins TRBV30 and TRBJ1-4, with D uncertain. V lost 5 bases, J lost 5 bases, and 9 bases lay in between. The V gene's germline CDR1 is GTSNPN and CDR2 SVGIG (reference sequence). CDR3 length: 12 residues. The CDR3 region is CAWGLGNEKLFF. CDR3 bases: TGTGCCTGGGGACTGGGGAATGAAAAACTGTTTTTT.

This clonotype occurred many times. For the CDR3, the DNA is TGTGCCAGTAGTATATCAGCGGGGGGTCGTCATGAGCAGTTCTTC. Translation gives CASSISAGGRHEQFF. The chain employs TRBV19 and TRBJ2-1; 9 bases match TRBD2. The CDR3 runs to 15 residues. Unmatched junction bases numbered 7, after V lost 2 bases and J lost 8 bases. The germline V gene encodes CDR1 LNHDA and CDR2 SQIVND (reference sequence). Supplemented by reference TRBV19 and TRBJ2-1, the full variable domain reads DGGITQSPKYLFRKEGQNVTLSCEQNLNHDAMYWYRQDPGQGLRLIYYSQIVNDFQKGDIAEGYSVSREKKESFPLTVTSAQKNPTAFYLCASSISAGGRHEQFFGPGTRLTVL.

This clonotype showed up many times. The genes are TRBV12-3 or TRBV12-4 and TRBJ2-5; the match to TRBD2 covers 8 bases. Trimming at V came to 7 bases and at J to 3 bases, leaving 7 bases not matched to a gene. This CDR3 is built from 14 residues. The CDR3 bases are TGTGCCAGCATCCGAAGCGGGAGCGAAGAGACCCAGTACTTC. This codes for CASIRSGSEETQYF.

This chain connects TRBV7-8 to TRBJ1-1, with D maybe TRBD1 (5 bases). The germline CDR1 and CDR2 sequences are SGHVS and FQNEAQ. V was shortened by 4 bases and J by 0 bases, with 6 bases between the two germline ends. The CDR3 runs 13 residues. The CDR3 DNA is TGTGCCAGCAGCTACAGGTTGAACACTGAAGCTTTCTTT. Its protein is CASSYRLNTEAFF.

This clonotype is medium-sized (0.01 to 0.1%) by share. The V gene is TRBV7-6, the J gene TRBJ2-1; 7 nucleotides line up with TRBD2. Germline CDR1 is SGHVS and CDR2 is FNYEAQ. V lost 5 bases and J lost 7; bases outside the gene matches: 11. This CDR3 is 15 amino acids long. In DNA form, the CDR3 reads TGTGCCAGCAGCAGGGGTGGCGGGAGTTCGAATGAGCAGTTCTTC. Encoded protein: CASSRGGGSSNEQFF.

V is TRBV12-3 or TRBV12-4 and J is TRBJ2-4, with D possibly matching TRBD2 (9 bases). This CDR3 contains 24 residues. Trimming cost V 10 bases and J 0 bases, with 43 bases left between them. This CDR3 reads CAINYPAGTGWTSEIPLAKNIQYF. The CDR3 nucleotides are TGTGCCATTAACTACCCGGCCGGGACAGGCTGGACTAGCGAGATCCCTCTAGCCAAAAACATTCAGTACTTC.

The chain is built from TRBV5-1 and TRBJ2-7; 7 bases fit TRBD2. This CDR3 comprises 13 residues. V was clipped by 2 bases and J by 7 bases; unmatched bases: 6. CDR1 is SGHRS, CDR2 YFSETQ, per germline. CDR3 protein: CASSFGREREQYF. CDR3 sequence (DNA): TGCGCCAGCAGCTTTGGGCGGGAGAGGGAGCAGTACTTC.